This TCR beta chain was identified during a study of immune evolution from preneoplasia to lung adenocarcinoma. TCRdb's copy holds only in-frame clones and misses some; the assay was immunoSEQ multiplex PCR. The sample lists fewer than 4,000 clones; 76% were seen once. The CDR3 sequence is 12 residues long. Germline V gives CDR1 SGHTA, CDR2 FQGNSA. Trimming left V 5 bases short and J 4 bases short, with 9 bases between. The sequenced sample was FFPE minimally invasive lung adenocarcinoma tissue. This TCR came from a person aged 70 to 85 with lung adenocarcinoma. The chain uses TRBV7-2 and TRBJ2-7; D is perhaps TRBD1 (5 bases). CDR3 in amino acids: CASSRTGYEQYF. The CDR3 nucleotides read TGTGCCAGCAGCCGTACAGGTTACGAGCAGTACTTC.